Each of the 14 T cell receptor beta chains below was sequenced from the same sample in a study of CD8 T cells in ankylosing spondylitis. Study-level results: Made up of under 10 highly homologous variants, a TCR beta motif appeared characteristic of ankylosing spondylitis blood.

Their cognate antigens are unknown. TCRdb re-called the 5' RACE reads through MiXCR, storing one row per CDR3 protein. The sample includes more than 650,000 distinct CDR3 sequences, roughly 12% of them seen just once. The sequencing sample was made of blood, either unsorted or a sorted T cell fraction (not recorded which). These receptors were taken from a male donor with ankylosing spondylitis.

The rearrangement joins TRBV29-1 to TRBJ2-3; 10 bases are shared with TRBD2. This CDR3 has 15 amino acids. With V trimmed by 2 bases and J by 0 bases, 2 bases remained unmatched. Germline assignment: CDR1 SQVTM and CDR2 ANQGSEA. The CDR3 coding sequence is TGCAGCGTTGAATCTAGCGGGGGAAGCACAGATACGCAGTATTTT. It is translated as CSVESSGGSTDTQYF.

V usage is TRBV4-3 and J usage is TRBJ2-3; D ambiguous. Trimming cost V 0 bases and J 2 bases, with 18 bases left between them. CDR1 is LGHNA, CDR2 YSLEER, per germline. The CDR3 covers 18 residues. The CDR3 DNA reads TGCGCCAGCAGCCAAGATCGAGTCCCTTTGGGCCTCACAGATACGCAGTATTTT. Protein sequence: CASSQDRVPLGLTDTQYF.

The sample holds many counts of this clonotype. The chain has TRBV5-5 and TRBJ1-5; D is unresolved. The V end was cut by 3 bases, the J end by 5 bases, with 9 bases between. Looked up from germline, CDR1 is SGHKS and CDR2 is YYEKEE (reference sequence). The CDR3 is 13 residues long. CDR3 sequence reads: CASSSDPHQPQHF. The CDR3 DNA is TGTGCCAGCAGCTCCGATCCCCATCAGCCCCAGCATTTT.

In this sample, this clonotype turned up a few times. The chain links TRBV20-1 to TRBJ1-5, with TRBD1 matching 8 bases. CDR3 length: 13 residues. The germline V gene has CDR1 DFQATT and CDR2 SNEGSKA (reference sequence). Trimming at V came to 5 bases and at J to 7 bases, leaving 7 bases not matched to a gene. CDR3 sequence: CSARQGKGQPQHF. The CDR3 bases are TGCAGTGCTCGACAGGGGAAGGGGCAGCCCCAGCATTTT.

At least ten counts were recorded for this clonotype. The chain links TRBV4-2 to TRBJ2-2; TRBD2 agrees at 8 bases. The CDR3 sequence is 15 residues long. The V segment lost 0 bases and the J segment 8 bases; nucleotides outside the gene matches: 5. Germline CDR1 reads LGHNA; CDR2 reads YNFKEQ. The CDR3 sequence: CASSQEISGTGELFF. The CDR3 DNA sequence: TGTGCCAGCAGCCAAGAGATTAGCGGGACTGGGGAGCTGTTTTTT.

This clonotype was counted between two and nine times. This chain connects TRBV15 to TRBJ1-5, with D unclear. This CDR3 has 14 residues. The V end was cut by 5 bases, the J end by 2 bases, with 10 bases between. CDR1 and CDR2 (germline): LNHNV, YYDKDF (reference sequence). The CDR3: CATSSGRGNQPQHF. DNA for the CDR3: TGTGCCACCAGCTCCGGGAGGGGCAATCAGCCCCAGCATTTT.

This clonotype was recorded a few times. J is TRBJ1-2 and V is TRBV20-1; D remains unclear. The CDR3 length is 12 residues. Germline values: CDR1 DFQATT, CDR2 SNEGSKA (reference sequence). Between the trimmed V and J ends, which lost 3 bases and 4 bases, there was a span of 9 bases. The CDR3 DNA sequence: TGCAGTGCTAGGACGGAAATCTATGGCTACACCTTC. Protein product: CSARTEIYGYTF.

This clonotype came up a few times. The chain couples TRBV10-3 to TRBJ1-5, with 7 positions matching TRBD1. This CDR3 is built from 14 residues. Germline V lookup: CDR1 ENHRY, CDR2 SYGVKD. V lost 5 bases and J lost 3; bases outside the gene matches: 4. The CDR3 protein is CAISRDSYNQPQHF. CDR3 sequence (DNA): TGTGCCATCAGTCGGGACAGCTACAATCAGCCCCAGCATTTT.

This clonotype was seen a handful of times. The genes are TRBV10-3 and TRBJ2-7; 10 bases line up with TRBD1. The CDR3 has 17 amino acids. Germline V gives CDR1 ENHRY, CDR2 SYGVKD. J gave up 4 bases and V 0 bases, and 9 bases lay outside the gene matches. The CDR3 here is CAISESTAGQGSYEQYF. The CDR3 DNA reads as TGTGCCATCAGTGAGTCCACGGCGGGACAGGGGAGTTACGAGCAGTACTTC.

This sequence joins TRBV4-3 and TRBJ2-2; TRBD2 agrees at 8 bases. Unmatched junction bases numbered 12, after V lost 3 bases and J lost 6 bases. The germline gives CDR1 LGHNA, CDR2 YSLEER. This CDR3 spans 17 amino acids. The CDR3 region has the DNA TGCGCCAGCAGCCAGAGCCCTCAGCGGGAGCTCGCCGGGGAGCTGTTTTTT. It yields the protein CASSQSPQRELAGELFF.

This clonotype has just a few counts. This chain links TRBV6-1 with TRBJ2-7; possibly TRBD2 for D (6 bases). The V gene's germline CDR1 is MNHNS and CDR2 SASEGT. CDR3 length: 12 amino acids. V shed 10 bases and J shed 5 bases, with 15 bases lying between them. CDR3 residues: CAIRDFRDEQYF. Here the CDR3 DNA reads TGTGCCATCCGGGACTTTCGGGACGAGCAGTACTTC.

This clonotype was seen only a few times. The chain combines TRBV28 with TRBJ1-2; 9 nucleotides line up with TRBD1. The V gene end was trimmed by 10 bases and the J gene end by 2 bases; junction bases not matched to a gene: 5. CDR1 and CDR2 from the germline V gene are MDHEN and SYDVKM. The CDR3 contains 13 residues. The CDR3 nucleotides are TGTGCCACCCGGGACAGGGTCAACTATGGCTACACCTTC. Translated: CATRDRVNYGYTF.

The V call is TRBV7-3, the J call TRBJ2-5, with unresolved D. Trimming cost V 5 bases and J 4 bases, with 11 bases left between them. The CDR3 is 13 residues long. Germline V gene sequence: CDR1 SGHTA, CDR2 FQGTGA. Here the CDR3 DNA reads TGTGCCAGCAGCCCGGCGGTTAGAGAGACCCAGTACTTC. Residues: CASSPAVRETQYF.

This clonotype was seen only a few times. The germline gene is not matched at one end of the junction; a read error may be the cause. This chain uses TRBV20-1 with TRBJ2-1; D may be TRBD2 (6 bases). The CDR3 has 14 amino acids. The germline V gene has CDR1 DFQATT and CDR2 SNEGSKA (reference sequence). In DNA, the CDR3 is TGCAGTGCGTCCTCGGGGGTCTCCTCCAATGAGCAGTTCTTC. Translating it yields CSASSGVSSNEQFF.